The clone carrying this T cell receptor beta chain was counted at least ten times. Its antigen is as yet unknown. This record comes from a study of T cell responses to AZD1222 COVID-19 vaccine. Points from the study as a whole: Seropositive AZD1222 recipients at baseline numbered only five or six. Spike was spanned by vaccine-associated CD4 TCRs, with dominance at 160-218 and 743-854. Repertoire sampling happened only post peak T cell response. Donors skewed white British and female; clonal diversity was possibly underestimated.

Trimming left V 5 bases short and J 5 bases short, with 20 bases between. The germline gives CDR1 LGHNA, CDR2 YNFKEQ. The CDR3 is 16 residues long. Profiling relied on immunoSEQ multiplex PCR, and the TCRdb table lists in-frame clones only, not all of them. The table lists some 280,000 clones, almost 95% of them singletons. The J gene is TRBJ2-3, the V gene TRBV4-2; the D gene could be TRBD1 or TRBD2 (5 bases each). This material consisted of peripheral blood, taken 28 days after the second AZD1222 dose. The receptor was isolated from an adult who received the AZD1222 COVID-19 vaccine. CDR3 sequence (DNA): TGTGCCAGCAGCAGCTCGGGACCAGTTGGCGTAGATACGCAGTATTTT. The encoded protein is CASSSSGPVGVDTQYF.